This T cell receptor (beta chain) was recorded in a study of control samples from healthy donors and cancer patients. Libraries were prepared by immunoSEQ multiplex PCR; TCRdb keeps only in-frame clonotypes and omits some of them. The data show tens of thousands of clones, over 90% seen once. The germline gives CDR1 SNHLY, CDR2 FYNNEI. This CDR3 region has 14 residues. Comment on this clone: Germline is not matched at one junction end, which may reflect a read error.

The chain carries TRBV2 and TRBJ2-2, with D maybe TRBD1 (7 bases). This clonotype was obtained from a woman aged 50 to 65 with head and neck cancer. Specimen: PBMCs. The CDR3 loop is CASREAGGNGELFF. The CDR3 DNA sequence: TGTGCCAGCAGGGAAGCAGGGGGGAACGGGGAGCTGTTTTTT.